The 7 T cell receptor beta chains below all came from one sample that was sequenced in a study of long-term antiretroviral therapy in people with HIV. Survey-level immunoSEQ v3.0 assays were run. TCRdb's table, derived via immunoSEQ multiplex PCR, lists solely in-frame clones and lacks some. This sample carries approximately 17,000 clones, roughly 80% of them seen once, and the ten largest clones take roughly 15%. The sequenced sample was unsorted PBMCs, obtained approximately 2.1 years before starting antiretroviral therapy. The receptors were gathered from a man aged 25-45 years with HIV.

The chain couples TRBV7-2 to TRBJ2-5; 10 bases are shared with TRBD2. Germline V gene data show CDR1 as SGHTA and CDR2 as FQGNSA. V dropped 5 bases and J dropped 7; count of bases not matched to a gene: 10. The CDR3 is made up of 15 amino acids. As DNA, the CDR3 is TGTGCCAGCAGCGCCCCCGGGACTAGCGAAGGGACCCAGTACTTC. Its translation: CASSAPGTSEGTQYF.

The J gene is TRBJ1-2, the V gene TRBV9; unclear D gene. CDR3 length equals 14 residues. Per the germline V gene, CDR1 is SGDLS and CDR2 is YYNGEE. V lost 5 bases to trimming and J lost 4 bases, with 15 bases between them. The CDR3 sequence: CASSEGAGPYGYTF. Here the CDR3 DNA reads TGTGCCAGCAGTGAAGGAGCTGGCCCCTATGGCTACACCTTC.

In this sample, this clone turned up a few times. The CDR3 protein is CASSRDSNYGYTF. CDR3 nucleotide sequence: TGTGCCAGCAGCCGGGACAGTAACTATGGCTACACCTTC. This rearrangement joins TRBV13 to TRBJ1-2; TRBD1 matches at 7 bases. Germline V gene data show CDR1 as PRHDT and CDR2 as FYEKMQ (reference sequence). The ends lost 5 bases at V and 1 base at J; junction bases unmatched: 1. The CDR3 is 13 residues long.

The chain employs TRBV11-2 and TRBJ1-1; D remains ambiguous. Germline V lookup: CDR1 SGHAT, CDR2 FQNNGV. Trimming took 1 base from V and 2 from J, leaving 5 bases between them. The CDR3 is made up of 13 amino acids. The CDR3 region has the DNA TGTGCCAGCAGCTTAGTAACCAACACTGAAGCTTTCTTT. The encoded protein is CASSLVTNTEAFF.

V gene TRBV7-9 combines with J gene TRBJ1-3; weak D call: TRBD1 (5 bases). The CDR3 runs 14 residues. Trimming shortened V by 10 bases and J by 1 base, and 14 bases separated the two germline ends. Germline lookup yields CDR1 SEHNR and CDR2 FQNEAQ (reference sequence). The CDR3, as DNA: TGTGCCATCAGAGATGGGGGTTCTGGAAACACCATATATTTT. It translates to CAIRDGGSGNTIYF.

V is TRBV25-1 and J is TRBJ1-2; 9 bases are shared with TRBD1. This CDR3 has 15 amino acids. Germline V CDR1 and CDR2: MGHDK, SYGVNS. With V trimmed by 4 bases and J by 7 bases, 10 bases remained unmatched. DNA for the CDR3: TGTGCCAGCAGTGCGGCTACAGGGGGCTGGGGTGGCTACACCTTC. Encoded protein: CASSAATGGWGGYTF.

J is TRBJ1-2 and V is TRBV11-2; possibly TRBD1 for D (6 bases). CDR1 and CDR2 (germline): SGHAT, FQNNGV. The V end lost 2 bases, the J end lost 5 bases, and 15 bases lay between the germline ends. The CDR3 totals 15 residues. CDR3 DNA: TGTGCCAGCAGCTTATTCGGACAGAATACGTATGGCTACACCTTC. Its translation is CASSLFGQNTYGYTF.